The T cell receptor beta chain described here comes from a study of identical twins (TCRdb year 2016). For context, the study as a whole: To test whether fetal clonotypes persist, this study deep-sequenced TCR alpha and beta repertoires from monozygotic twins, from unrelated adults of various ages, and from cord blood. To rule out contamination, replicate twin experiments were performed at different times with different library preparation protocols.

Study-level results and caveats: In beta out-of-frame sequences, excess twin sharing was weaker, because having fewer shared sequences lowered the signal-to-noise ratio. Abundant cord blood beta clonotypes carried fewer insertions; young adult naive repertoires showed a weaker similar trend, while memory repertoires showed none. In monozygotic twins, out-of-frame TCR alpha sharing was systematically underestimated by recombination models, although the models agreed with sharing between unrelated individuals. Compared with coincidental sharing between unrelated individuals, an excess of low generation-probability sequences was observed among out-of-frame TCR alpha sequences shared between twins. Zero-insertion analyses could be partly confounded by invariant T cells such as MAIT and iNKT, though diverse VJ usage argued against such confounding for most clonotypes. Because the same donors could not be followed over many years, the conclusions relied on cross-sectional statistical analysis.

Every donor in the study was a healthy Caucasian. Details on this clonotype: Its antigen specificity is not known. Base qualities are not recorded, but no much larger clone differs from it by a single base.

The CDR3 holds 14 amino acids from the cysteine to the phenylalanine. Only CDR3 DNA is held: 42 bases, read in frame from base 1. Trimming takes 8 bases from V and 0 bases from J, and the germline ends sit 11 bases apart. Receptors were amplified or captured by 5' RACE. Sequencing took place on an Illumina HiSeq 2000. Template switching added a universal primer binding site, and the final cDNA carried a unique molecular identifier that allowed TCR cDNA molecules to be counted accurately. Specific primers in the conserved constant-segment region were used to synthesize first-strand cDNA for TCR alpha and beta chains. To control for contamination, every cDNA library carried two barcodes: a SMART-Mk sample barcode plus Illumina barcodes. TruSeq adapter sequences, together with Illumina sample barcodes, were added in two successive PCR steps. The Illumina HiSeq platform was used with custom primers to sequence TCR alpha and beta cDNA libraries. For the original study's pipeline: Raw reads were processed with MiGEC to extract unique molecular identifiers, and MiXCR was used to determine CDR3 positions. Recombination models were inferred per individual with the repgenHMM and IGoR tools using an EM algorithm. Shared clonotypes were analyzed with the tcR package in R, and sharing was normalized by the product of cloneset sizes. Out-of-frame nonproductive sequences were analyzed to study raw recombination free of thymic and clonal selection effects. The raw public reads went through TCRdb reprocessing: fastp at Q25, MiXCR clone calling, in-frame beta chains kept. Duplicate CDR3 protein sequences are folded into a single record with the most common DNA and genes. TCRdb's processing, not the study's, gives the V and J calls here. This sample lists some 1,600,000 distinct CDR3 sequences; around a third were detected once. The top ten clonotypes cover around 0.3% of the sample.

This receptor was obtained from a newborn girl in good health. Sequenced material: cord blood. The rearrangement joined TRBV12-3 or TRBV12-4 to TRBJ2-1; the D segment could be TRBD1, given 5 matching bases. The nucleotides read TGTGCCAGCGGACACTTGAGCTCCTACAATGAGCAGTTCTTC. Translated, it reads CASGHLSSYNEQFF.